This T cell receptor (beta chain) was captured by sequencing in a study of vaccination and CD4 T cells after COVID-19. Sequencing of the DNA from cultured CD4+ T cells was carried out with the Oncomine TCR Beta short-read assay. Cultures of CD4+ T cells served as the source for extracting genomic DNA. TCRdb redid the calling of the PCR reads with MiXCR, one entry per CDR3 protein. Of under 25,000 distinct CDR3 sequences in the sample, 60% to 80% were seen once. The sample's treatment: roughly 10-day PBMC culture with coronavirus spike peptide pools or control peptides (ViraFEST assay). Each of days 3 and 7 saw half the medium replaced by fresh IL-2 medium. This CDR3 comprises 12 residues. Germline V CDR1 and CDR2: SGHTA, FQGNSA. Trimming cost V 5 bases and J 1 base, with 6 bases left between them. About this clonotype itself: Antigen: not known.

V and J are TRBV7-2 and TRBJ2-7; D is uncertain. The sequenced sample consisted of CD4+ T cells from blood, cultured in vitro. The clonotype was recovered from a human donor who had recovered from COVID-19. For the CDR3, the DNA is TGTGCCAGCAGCCCTAAATCCTACGAGCAGTACTTC. It is translated as CASSPKSYEQYF.